This note documents a single TCR beta chain sequence. The data were taken from a study of blood T cell repertoires in COVID-19. About the study: Samples came from the United States, Italy and Spain, spanning acute and convalescent COVID-19. Nucleic acid was either cDNA or gDNA, and it came from T cells, B-cell-depleted T cells, or PBMCs.

Per the germline V gene, CDR1 is SNHLY and CDR2 is FYNNEI. V trimming: 6 bases; J trimming: 0 bases; junction bases outside the gene matches: 8. This CDR3 comprises 17 residues. As handled by the study authors: For nucleated cells, counts were estimated from reference gene primer amplification. Method: immunoSEQ multiplex PCR; TCRdb's copy keeps in-frame clones and lacks some. That table is the source of V, J and clone size, and D and trimming were worked out from the DNA. The sample contains about 110,000 clones, approximately 65% of which appear only once. Sequenced: peripheral blood. V usage is TRBV2 and J usage is TRBJ2-1, with TRBD2 identical over 10 bases. This clonotype was sampled from a woman aged 55-75 years with acute or convalescent COVID-19. CDR3 nucleotides: TGTGCCAGCAGCCAGATAGCGGGGGGCTACTCCTACAATGAGCAGTTCTTC. Encoded protein: CASSQIAGGYSYNEQFF.